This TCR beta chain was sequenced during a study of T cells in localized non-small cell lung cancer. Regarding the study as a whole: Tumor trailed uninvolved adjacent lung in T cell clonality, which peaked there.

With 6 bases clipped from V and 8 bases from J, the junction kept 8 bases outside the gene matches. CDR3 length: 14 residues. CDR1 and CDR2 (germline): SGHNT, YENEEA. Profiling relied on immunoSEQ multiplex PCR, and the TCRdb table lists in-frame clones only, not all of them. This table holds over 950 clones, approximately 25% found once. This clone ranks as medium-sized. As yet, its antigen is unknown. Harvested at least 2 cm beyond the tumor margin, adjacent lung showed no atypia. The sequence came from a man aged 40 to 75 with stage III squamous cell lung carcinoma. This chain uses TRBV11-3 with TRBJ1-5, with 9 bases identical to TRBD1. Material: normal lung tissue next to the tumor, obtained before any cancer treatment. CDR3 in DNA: TGTGCCAGCAGTTTTAACAGGGGGCGAGAGCCCCAGCATTTT. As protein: CASSFNRGREPQHF.